These T cell receptor beta chains were read from a single sample in a study of T cell responses to AZD1222 COVID-19 vaccine. Data came from immunoSEQ multiplex PCR; TCRdb stores just in-frame clones and leaves some out. This sample has 150,000 or so clones; roughly 90% occur once, and the top ten carry around 5.9%. The starting material was peripheral blood, obtained on day 0 of AZD1222 vaccination. These receptors were taken from an adult in good health. Each CDR3 is given without its conserved first and last residue. Clone size, where shown, is once, few, many, or a class for clones that have expanded.

j_gene | abundance | v_gene | len | CDR3aa
TRBJ2-7 | NA | TRBV3-1/TRBV3-2 | 15 | ASSPTTGTLVSYEQY
TRBJ2-4 | NA | TRBV29-1 | 16 | SVEDGPGQGVPKNIQY
TRBJ2-3 | NA | TRBV6-5 | 13 | ASSPMGQGVDTQY
TRBJ1-6 | NA | TRBV5-1 | 12 | ASSGLGESSPLH
TRBJ2-1 | NA | TRBV7-2 | 11 | ASRTNRGREQF
TRBJ2-7 | NA | TRBV5-4 | 14 | ASSVGGSRASYEQY
TRBJ2-2 | NA | TRBV4-3 | 11 | ASSLLGDGELF
TRBJ2-7 | NA | TRBV19 | 12 | ASQRGEGSYEQY
TRBJ1-6 | once | TRBV19 | 11 | ASSLGQGPPLH
TRBJ1-5 | NA | TRBV18 | 11 | ASSASGNQPQH